The T cell receptor (beta chain) described here comes from a study of post-analysis software for immune sequencing data. The germline V and J ends were trimmed by 8 bases and 2 bases, with 13 bases remaining between them. CDR3 length: 14 amino acids. The germline CDR1 and CDR2 sequences are SEHNR and FQNEAQ (reference sequence). Findings of the study overall: Compared with controls, patients had more of five or six TRBV segments, including TRBV5-6, TRBV5-1 and TRBV20-1. Under the F measure, samples that were prepared in one batch clustered strongly together. When compared against controls, multiple sclerosis patients showed significantly lower normalized Chao1 diversity.

Remarks on this clonotype: What it binds is not known. A much larger clone lies a single base off, so this may be a read error.

Unique molecular identifiers had been added to the TCR beta cDNA libraries. It was from roughly 1 to 10 million T cells that about half a million cDNA molecules came. MiXCR, run by TCRdb on the PCR reads, gives a single entry per CDR3 protein. The repertoire holds around 260,000 distinct CDR3 sequences, with approximately 34% as singletons. Material: blood. The chain links TRBV7-9 to TRBJ2-1; the D gene is possibly TRBD2 (6 bases). The sequence was collected from a girl aged 5-17 years with multiple sclerosis. The CDR3 here is CASGGARAYNEQFF. For the CDR3, the DNA is TGTGCCAGCGGCGGGGCCAGGGCCTACAATGAGCAGTTCTTC.